The rows below give T cell receptor beta chains drawn from one sample of a study of a mutant IDH1 vaccine in newly diagnosed glioma. Data came from immunoSEQ multiplex PCR; TCRdb stores just in-frame clones and leaves some out. The table records about 92,000 clones, 83% of them present only once. The sequencing here drew on PBMCs, taken from a glioma patient treated with radiotherapy, temozolomide or both. The receptors stem from a woman between 50 and 59 years old with glioma. The CDR3 runs from the conserved cysteine through the conserved F or W. The D gene is left open where the match is weak. Size is stated for part of the rows, as once, few or many counts, or as a class when the clone is expanded.

d_call	clone_size	v_call	j_call	cdr3_nt	cdr3_aa
TRBD1	-	TRBV4-1	TRBJ1-1	TGCGCCAGCAGCCAAACCTCCACGGGACAGATGAACACTGAAGCTTTCTTT	CASSQTSTGQMNTEAFF
TRBD1	-	TRBV14	TRBJ1-6	TGTGCCAGCAGCCAACGGAAAGGGGGCAATTCACCCCTCCACTTT	CASSQRKGGNSPLHF
-	-	TRBV4-3	TRBJ1-5	TGCGCCAGCAGCCAACAGCCCTATAGCAATCAGCCCCAGCATTTT	CASSQQPYSNQPQHF
-	-	TRBV21-1	TRBJ2-5	TGTGCCAGCAGCAAAGAATACTACGGTGCGGTCGTATGCCAAGAGACCCAGTACTTC	CASSKEYYGAVVCQETQYF
-	-	TRBV7-9	TRBJ1-1	TGTGCCAGCAGCTTAGGTGGGGAGGGCACTGAAGCTTTCTTT	CASSLGGEGTEAFF
-	-	TRBV6-5	TRBJ1-1	TGTGCCAGCAGCCCGGGGGGGGGCACTGAAGCTTTCTTT	CASSPGGGTEAFF
-	-	TRBV28	TRBJ1-6	TGTGCCAGCAGTTTAGACAGGTTAGGATCACCCCTCCACTTT	CASSLDRLGSPLHF
-	-	TRBV9	TRBJ1-1	TGTGCCAGCAGCGTAGATAATCGGGGGTTAACTGAAGCTTTCTTT	CASSVDNRGLTEAFF
TRBD1	-	TRBV5-6	TRBJ2-3	TGTGCCAGCAGCCGGGACAGGGCCAATACGCAGTATTTT	CASSRDRANTQYF
-	-	TRBV5-1	TRBJ1-2	TGCGCCAGCAGCTTGGTGGCGGGAACTAACTATGGCTACACCTTC	CASSLVAGTNYGYTF
-	once	TRBV19	TRBJ1-5	TGTGCCAGTAGTATCTGGGGAAGTAGTCAGCCCCAGCATTTT	CASSIWGSSQPQHF
-	-	TRBV19	TRBJ2-1	TGTGCCAGTAGTATAAATCGCGGTAGGCAGGGACTCATCTACAATGAGCAGTTCTTC	CASSINRGRQGLIYNEQFF
TRBD2	-	TRBV6-4	TRBJ2-1	TGTGCCAGCAGTGTGTCGGGGGGGGCGGATGAGCAGTTCTTC	CASSVSGGADEQFF